One sample yielded the 30 T cell receptor beta chains listed below, sequenced in a study of cytomegalovirus exposure and HLA in healthy donors. It was with 60 Vbeta and 13 Jbeta primers that the PCR ran. The table came from immunoSEQ multiplex PCR; TCRdb's copy has only in-frame clones and leaves some out. The data hold about 180,000 clones, with roughly 78% observed a single time. The specimen was PBMCs. These receptors came from a woman aged 40 to 50 in good health and CMV-seronegative.

CDR3 region: CASSSREEREAFF. The CDR3 DNA is TGTGCCAGCAGCTCCCGAGAGGAACGCGAAGCTTTCTTT. The V call is TRBV13, the J call TRBJ1-1, with unresolved D. Trimming pared 4 bases from V and 8 bases from J, leaving 14 bases between. CDR3 size: 13 residues. Germline-derived CDR1 and CDR2 are PRHDT and FYEKMQ (reference sequence).

The chain has TRBV11-2 and TRBJ1-3; D uncertain. Trimming pared 5 bases from V and 4 bases from J, leaving 15 bases between. CDR1 SGHAT and CDR2 FQNNGV come from the germline V gene. CDR3 length: 15 residues. The CDR3 protein is CASSRMTQSGNTIYF. CDR3 in DNA: TGTGCCAGCAGCAGAATGACACAGTCCGGAAACACCATATATTTT.

The chain is built from TRBV29-1 and TRBJ2-3; 7 nucleotides align to TRBD1. After removal of 6 bases from V and 4 bases from J, the junction contained 7 bases not matched to a gene. This CDR3 has 13 amino acids. CDR1 is SQVTM and CDR2 is ANQGSEA in the germline V gene. CDR3 DNA sequence: TGCAGCGTCTCGACAGGGCAATCAGATACGCAGTATTTT. Translation gives CSVSTGQSDTQYF.

The rearrangement links TRBV7-2 to TRBJ2-7; 7 bases fit TRBD1. Germline assignment: CDR1 SGHTA and CDR2 FQGNSA. J was trimmed by 5 bases and V by 3 bases; bases with no gene match: 13. The length of the CDR3 is 16 residues. The CDR3 coding sequence is TGTGCCAGCAGCTTTTCTGCAGGGGGTACGAGAAACGAGCAGTACTTC. It codes for CASSFSAGGTRNEQYF. The full variable domain, rest sourced from reference TRBV7-2 and TRBJ2-7, is GAGVSQSPSNKVTEKGKDVELRCDPISGHTALYWYRQSLGQGLEFLIYFQGNSAPDKSGLPSDRFSAERTGGSVSTLTIQRTQQEDSAVYLCASSFSAGGTRNEQYFGPGTRLTVT.

V usage is TRBV7-2 and J usage is TRBJ2-2, with 7 positions matching TRBD2. Trimming at V came to 4 bases and at J to 3 bases, leaving 11 bases not matched to a gene. The CDR3 is made up of 17 amino acids. CDR1 and CDR2 from the germline V gene are SGHTA and FQGNSA. CDR3 protein: CASSSALTSRDTGELFF. The CDR3 DNA reads as TGTGCCAGCAGCTCAGCTCTGACTAGCCGGGACACCGGGGAGCTGTTTTTT.

The V call is TRBV5-1, the J call TRBJ1-2; maybe TRBD1 (5 bases). Germline V gene sequence: CDR1 SGHRS, CDR2 YFSETQ. Trimming stripped 1 base from V and 8 bases from J, with 12 bases between. The length of the CDR3 is 13 residues. CDR3 DNA sequence: TGCGCCAGCAGCTTGAAGGAGGGGCTCGGCTACACCTTC. Its translation is CASSLKEGLGYTF. Complete variable domain (other parts from reference TRBV5-1 and TRBJ1-2): KAGVTQTPRYLIKTRGQQVTLSCSPISGHRSVSWYQQTPGQGLQFLFEYFSETQRNKGNFPGRFSGRQFSNSRSEMNVSTLELGDSALYLCASSLKEGLGYTFGSGTRLTVV.

The V gene is TRBV10-2, the J gene TRBJ1-4; no clear D. CDR1 is WSHSY, CDR2 SAAADI, per germline. The CDR3 consists of 11 residues. Trimming shortened V by 6 bases and J by 5 bases, and 4 bases separated the two germline ends. The CDR3 DNA is TGCGCCAGCAGGAGGAATGAAAAACTGTTTTTT. It specifies CASRRNEKLFF.

The V call is TRBV18, the J call TRBJ1-5, with D possibly TRBD1 on 5 matching bases. Trimming removed 3 bases from V and 6 bases from J, with 12 bases in between. Germline loops: CDR1 KGHSH, CDR2 LQKENI. There are 14 residues in the CDR3. CDR3 nucleotides: TGTGCCAGCTCACCTGACAGTGCGGTTCAGCCCCAGCATTTT. This codes for CASSPDSAVQPQHF.

V and J are TRBV7-2 and TRBJ2-2, with 10 bases that match TRBD1. The CDR3 extends over 18 amino acids. The germline V gene encodes CDR1 SGHTA and CDR2 FQGNSA. The J segment lost 1 base and the V segment lost 3 bases, leaving 8 bases of the junction unmatched. The DNA for the CDR3 is TGTGCCAGCAGCTTTCGGACAGGGGGGTGGCAGAACACCGGGGAGCTGTTTTTT. It is translated as CASSFRTGGWQNTGELFF.

This chain joins TRBV6-5 and TRBJ2-5; 7 bases map to TRBD2. The CDR3 spans 15 residues. J was trimmed by 4 bases and V by 2 bases; bases with no gene match: 7. CDR1 and CDR2 (germline): MNHEY, SVGAGI. The CDR3 DNA reads as TGTGCCAGCAGTTACCTCCGAAGGGAGGGAGAGACCCAGTACTTC. Translating gives CASSYLRREGETQYF.

This clone appeared a single time. CDR3 protein: CAWSVLAGGSYEQYF. The CDR3 nucleotides read TGTGCCTGGAGTGTACTAGCGGGGGGCTCCTACGAGCAGTACTTC. The chain links TRBV30 to TRBJ2-7, with TRBD2 identical over 12 bases. Trimming removed 0 bases from V and 0 bases from J; junction bases left unmatched: 0. The CDR3 extends over 15 amino acids. CDR1 is GTSNPN and CDR2 is SVGIG in the germline V gene (reference sequence).

The rearrangement joins TRBV13 to TRBJ2-3, with 9 bases identical to TRBD1. With V trimmed by 7 bases and J by 4 bases, 12 bases remained unmatched. Germline CDR1 PRHDT, CDR2 FYEKMQ (reference sequence). The CDR3 extends over 16 amino acids. CDR3 nucleotide sequence: TGTGCCAGCACCCGTTTAGGGGACAGGGCAGCAGATACGCAGTATTTT. Translated: CASTRLGDRAADTQYF.

The chain employs TRBV6-4 and TRBJ2-3; 10 nucleotides agree with TRBD2. The V and J ends lost 5 bases and 2 bases, in that order; junction bases with no gene match: 10. This CDR3 is built from 17 residues. Looked up from germline, CDR1 is MRHNA and CDR2 is SNTAGT. This chain's CDR3 is CASSPLAGVGNTDTQYF. Written as DNA, the CDR3 is TGTGCCAGCAGTCCCCTAGCGGGAGTCGGGAACACAGATACGCAGTATTTT.

The chain carries TRBV9 and TRBJ1-1, with 7 bases fitting TRBD1. This CDR3 is built from 16 residues. The trim removed 3 bases at V and 0 bases at J, leaving 8 bases unmatched. CDR1 and CDR2 from the germline V gene are SGDLS and YYNGEE. CDR3 DNA: TGTGCCAGCAGCGAACAGGGGACCAACATGAACACTGAAGCTTTCTTT. Residues: CASSEQGTNMNTEAFF.

V and J are TRBV11-3 and TRBJ2-7, with 7 nucleotides matching TRBD2. Germline V CDR1 and CDR2: SGHNT, YENEEA. This CDR3 is 15 amino acids long. The V gene end was trimmed by 4 bases and the J gene end by 2 bases; junction bases not matched to a gene: 8. The CDR3 DNA follows: TGTGCCAGCAGCTCACGGGTAGCGGGCACCTACGAGCAGTACTTC. Encoded protein: CASSSRVAGTYEQYF.

This sequence joins TRBV4-2 and TRBJ2-3; no reliable D call. The CDR3 runs to 17 residues. Trimming took 0 bases from V and 6 from J, leaving 19 bases between them. CDR1 is LGHNA and CDR2 is YNFKEQ in the germline V gene. CDR3 residues: CASSQEWRASGFDTQYF. As DNA, the CDR3 is TGTGCCAGCAGCCAAGAATGGCGCGCGTCGGGTTTCGATACGCAGTATTTT.

The CDR3 reads CATGQYSGNTIYF. The CDR3 coding sequence is TGTGCCACTGGACAGTACTCTGGAAACACCATATATTTT. The V call is TRBV15, the J call TRBJ1-3, with a possible D match to TRBD1 (6 bases). Germline assignment: CDR1 LNHNV and CDR2 YYDKDF (reference sequence). V was shortened by 9 bases and J by 0 bases, with 9 bases between the two germline ends. This CDR3 comprises 13 residues.

The J gene is TRBJ1-2, the V gene TRBV20-1; D not resolved. Between the trimmed V and J ends, which lost 4 bases and 7 bases, there was a span of 7 bases. The CDR3 totals 10 residues. Germline CDR1 and CDR2: DFQATT and SNEGSKA (reference sequence). The CDR3 sequence: CSAIRCGYTF. CDR3 in DNA: TGCAGTGCTATCCGGTGTGGCTACACCTTC.

The V and J genes are TRBV7-2 and TRBJ1-1; TRBD1 aligns across 9 bases. Per germline, CDR1 SGHTA and CDR2 FQGNSA. This CDR3 spans 12 amino acids. With V trimmed by 5 bases and J by 11 bases, 6 bases remained unmatched. The CDR3 here is CASSLGTGNAFF. The CDR3 DNA follows: TGTGCCAGCAGCCTCGGGACAGGGAATGCTTTCTTT. The variable domain in full, completed from reference TRBV7-2 and TRBJ1-1, reads GAGVSQSPSNKVTEKGKDVELRCDPISGHTALYWYRQSLGQGLEFLIYFQGNSAPDKSGLPSDRFSAERTGGSVSTLTIQRTQQEDSAVYLCASSLGTGNAFFGQGTRLTVV.

The rearrangement links TRBV28 to TRBJ2-1, with 8 bases aligning to TRBD2. This CDR3 spans 16 amino acids. Germline lookup yields CDR1 MDHEN and CDR2 SYDVKM. V lost 2 bases, J lost 4 bases, and 7 bases stayed unmatched. CDR3 residues: CASSLISSGTYNEQFF. DNA for the CDR3: TGTGCCAGCAGTTTAATAAGTAGCGGGACGTACAATGAGCAGTTCTTC.

This sequence joins TRBV11-2 and TRBJ2-6; perhaps TRBD1 as D (5 bases). V lost 2 bases and J lost 0, with 11 bases in between. Germline lookup yields CDR1 SGHAT and CDR2 FQNNGV. This CDR3 has 17 residues. The CDR3 DNA is TGTGCCAGCAGCTTAAGGGGTTTTTTCTCTGGGGCCAACGTCCTGACTTTC. Residues: CASSLRGFFSGANVLTF.

The chain carries TRBV11-3 and TRBJ1-3; D call uncertain. Trimming removed 5 bases from V and 4 bases from J, with 21 bases in between. CDR1 and CDR2 (germline): SGHNT, YENEEA. CDR3 size: 17 residues. The CDR3 region is CASSTRTGWISGNTIYF. DNA for the CDR3: TGTGCCAGCAGCACCCGGACGGGGTGGATATCCGGAAACACCATATATTTT.

The chain couples TRBV19 to TRBJ1-6; TRBD1 is a possible D gene (5 bases). The ends were cut back, 11 bases at V and 4 bases at J, with 18 bases in the middle. The germline gives CDR1 LNHDA, CDR2 SQIVND (reference sequence). The CDR3 sequence is 15 residues long. The CDR3 reads CAPNRASGYNSPLHF. Here the CDR3 DNA reads TGTGCCCCTAATCGGGCGTCAGGGTATAATTCACCCCTCCACTTT.

CDR3 DNA: TGTGCTAGTGGTTTGAACAGGAACGGTGAAAAACTGTTTTTT. Amino acid sequence: CASGLNRNGEKLFF. The gene calls are TRBV12-5 and TRBJ1-4; D is perhaps TRBD1 (5 bases). V dropped 2 bases and J dropped 7 bases, with 11 bases sitting between them. CDR3 size: 14 residues. CDR1 and CDR2 from the germline V gene are LGHNT and FRNRAP.

DNA for the CDR3: TGTGCCAGCAGTCACCCCCGGGACACCCACAATGAGCAGTTCTTC. Protein product: CASSHPRDTHNEQFF. V and J are TRBV28 and TRBJ2-1; tentatively, D is TRBD1 (6 bases). The CDR3 contains 15 residues. In germline, CDR1 is MDHEN, CDR2 SYDVKM. Trimming took off 5 bases at V and 5 bases at J, with 16 bases between the two ends. The whole variable domain, filled in from reference TRBV28 and TRBJ2-1, reads DVKVTQSSRYLVKRTGEKVFLECVQDMDHENMFWYRQDPGLGLRLIYFSYDVKMKEKGDIPEGYSVSREKKERFSLILESASTNQTSMYLCASSHPRDTHNEQFFGPGTRLTVL.

The chain employs TRBV5-1 and TRBJ1-1; 8 positions match TRBD1. The CDR3 has 15 residues. Germline CDR1 reads SGHRS; CDR2 reads YFSETQ. V lost 5 bases to trimming and J lost 2 bases; unmatched junction nucleotides: 8. CDR3 sequence (DNA): TGCGCCAGCAGGGGCAGGGGGCCCTTAAACACTGAAGCTTTCTTT. Protein: CASRGRGPLNTEAFF.

This clone was detected only a few times. This chain connects TRBV5-1 to TRBJ2-6; TRBD1 matches at 7 bases. The CDR3 covers 17 residues. J was trimmed by 3 bases and V by 3 bases; bases with no gene match: 9. CDR1 SGHRS and CDR2 YFSETQ come from the germline V gene. The CDR3 protein is CASSSGTALDGANVLTF. CDR3 coding DNA: TGCGCCAGCAGCTCAGGGACAGCTTTGGATGGGGCCAACGTCCTGACTTTC.

The chain is built from TRBV18 and TRBJ1-1, with D possibly being TRBD1 (6 bases). This CDR3 is built from 14 residues. Germline V gene sequence: CDR1 KGHSH, CDR2 LQKENI. Deletions cut 1 base from V and 4 bases from J, with 10 bases between. This CDR3 reads CASSPRGGATEAFF. The CDR3 nucleotides read TGTGCCAGCTCACCACGCGGGGGGGCCACTGAAGCTTTCTTT. Full variable domain (missing parts from reference TRBV18 and TRBJ1-1): NAGVMQNPRHLVRRRGQEARLRCSPMKGHSHVYWYRQLPEEGLKFMVYLQKENIIDESGMPKERFSAEFPKEGPSILRIQQVVRGDSAAYFCASSPRGGATEAFFGQGTRLTVV.

In this sample, this clone turned up a few times. This chain links TRBV29-1 with TRBJ1-1; D possibly corresponds to TRBD1 (6 bases). The germline gives CDR1 SQVTM, CDR2 ANQGSEA. With 5 bases removed from V and 5 bases from J, the gap between germline ends came to 15 bases. The CDR3 extends over 13 amino acids. The CDR3 spells CSVHVGALTEAFF. For the CDR3, the DNA is TGCAGCGTTCATGTGGGGGCTTTGACTGAAGCTTTCTTT.

The chain's CDR3 is CASSLRTGISYNEQFF. CDR3 bases: TGTGCCAGCAGCCTACGGACAGGCATCTCCTACAATGAGCAGTTCTTC. The genes are TRBV13 and TRBJ2-1; 7 bases are shared with TRBD1. CDR1 is PRHDT and CDR2 is FYEKMQ in the germline V gene (reference sequence). The V and J ends lost 5 bases and 0 bases, in that order; junction bases with no gene match: 7. The CDR3 runs 16 residues.